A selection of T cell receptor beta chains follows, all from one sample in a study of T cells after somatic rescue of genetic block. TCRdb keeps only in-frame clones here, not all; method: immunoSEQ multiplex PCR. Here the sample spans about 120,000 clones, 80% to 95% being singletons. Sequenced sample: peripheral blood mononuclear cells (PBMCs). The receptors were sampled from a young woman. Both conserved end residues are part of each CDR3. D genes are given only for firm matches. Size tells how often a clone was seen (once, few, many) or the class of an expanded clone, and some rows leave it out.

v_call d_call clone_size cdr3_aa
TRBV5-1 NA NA CASSSRTSTDTQYF
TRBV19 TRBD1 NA CASSVDRGDEQFF
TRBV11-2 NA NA CASSFDGAYQPQHF
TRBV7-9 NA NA CASSLEIRGGTEAFF
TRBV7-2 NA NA CASSLALDGESPLHF
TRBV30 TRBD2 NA CAWIRTSGFTDTQYF
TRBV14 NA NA CASSLAGNTEAFF
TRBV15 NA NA CATSSWETTNEKLFF
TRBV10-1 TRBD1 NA CASTTGGGTDTQYF
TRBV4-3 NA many CASSQDRGGADTQYF
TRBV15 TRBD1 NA CATSVGLRGRLFF
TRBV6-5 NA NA CASSYVGSDEQYF
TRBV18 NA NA CASSPPRASGNTEAFF
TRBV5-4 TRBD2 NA CASSLLGGGAVEQYF
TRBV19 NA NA CASRGASSYNSPLHF
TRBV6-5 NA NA CASSYGGATNEKLFF